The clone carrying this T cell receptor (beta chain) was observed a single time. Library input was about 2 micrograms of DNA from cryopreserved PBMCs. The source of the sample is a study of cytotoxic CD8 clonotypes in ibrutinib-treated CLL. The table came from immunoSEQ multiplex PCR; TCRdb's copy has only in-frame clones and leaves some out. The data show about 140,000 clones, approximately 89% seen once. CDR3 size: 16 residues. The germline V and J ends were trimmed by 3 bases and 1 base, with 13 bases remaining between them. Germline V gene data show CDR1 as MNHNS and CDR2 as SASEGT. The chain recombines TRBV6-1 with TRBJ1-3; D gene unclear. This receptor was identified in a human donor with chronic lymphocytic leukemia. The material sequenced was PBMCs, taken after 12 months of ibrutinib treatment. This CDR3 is CASSEFPEASGNTIYF. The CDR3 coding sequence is TGTGCCAGCAGTGAGTTTCCGGAAGCATCTGGAAACACCATATATTTT.